The clone carrying this T cell receptor (beta chain) was seen once. These data originate in a study of siplizumab effects on memory and regulatory T cells. Assays covered roughly 90,000 TCR templates per sample. Profiled with immunoSEQ multiplex PCR; TCRdb holds only in-frame clones, not every one. The data hold 100,000 or so clones, with around 90% observed a single time. The J segment lost 4 bases and the V segment lost 10 bases, leaving 6 bases of the junction unmatched. In germline, CDR1 is ENHRY, CDR2 SYGVKD. The CDR3 contains 13 residues. This rearrangement joins TRBV10-3 to TRBJ1-5, with 8 bases matching TRBD1. This TCR derives from a human donor in good health. Material for sequencing was Tregs sorted from blood. The CDR3 is CATGQGLNQPQHF. The CDR3 DNA sequence: TGTGCCACCGGACAGGGATTAAATCAGCCCCAGCATTTT.